This TCR beta chain is drawn from a study of blood T cell repertoires in COVID-19. Using immunoSEQ multiplex PCR, the repertoire was profiled, and TCRdb retains in-frame clones only, with some absent. The sample consists of approximately 240,000 clones, around 81% of them appearing once. The germline V gene has CDR1 MDHEN and CDR2 SYDVKM. The ends were cut back, 3 bases at V and 0 bases at J, with 5 bases in the middle. The CDR3 is made up of 13 amino acids. The material sequenced was peripheral blood. The clonotype originates from a woman aged 55-70 years with active or convalescent COVID-19. The chain combines TRBV28 with TRBJ1-2; D remains ambiguous. The DNA of the CDR3 is TGTGCCAGCAGTTTCGGTACTAACTATGGCTACACCTTC. Its translation: CASSFGTNYGYTF.